Below, 8 T cell receptor beta chains from the same sample are listed, as sequenced in a study of human T cells and chemical hapten exposure. TCRdb itself ran the RACE reads through MiXCR, one entry per CDR3 protein. The repertoire holds more than 300,000 distinct CDR3 sequences, with 4% to 6% as singletons. Sample time point: pre-sensitization, week 0. The treatment here: therapeutic diphenylcyclopropenone sensitization with weekly scalp DPC. The sequenced sample was whole blood, obtained in connection with sensitization to the hapten diphenylcyclopropenone (DPC). The receptor set was obtained from a woman aged 45-65 years with alopecia areata. Some clones in this sample may be carry-over from other donors' samples.

The CDR3 protein is CASSTRQGPSYEQYF. The CDR3 nucleotides are TGTGCCAGCAGTACAAGACAGGGCCCCTCCTACGAGCAGTACTTC. This chain links TRBV6-6 with TRBJ2-7; 7 bases are a match to TRBD1. Germline V gene sequence: CDR1 MNHNY, CDR2 SVGAGI (reference sequence). V shed 5 bases and J 0 bases; nucleotides not matched to a gene: 7. This CDR3 comprises 15 residues.

The chain has TRBV25-1 and TRBJ2-1; a possible D gene is TRBD2 (5 bases). Deletions cut 1 base from V and 0 bases from J, with 25 bases between. The CDR3 loop spans 21 amino acids. Germline lookup yields CDR1 MGHDK and CDR2 SYGVNS. CDR3 sequence: CASSELILGEERTSSYNEQFF. The CDR3 DNA follows: TGTGCCAGCAGTGAATTGATTTTGGGTGAGGAGCGGACGAGCTCCTACAATGAGCAGTTCTTC.

This clonotype was detected many times. The V and J genes are TRBV6-6 and TRBJ2-5; perhaps TRBD2 as D (6 bases). There are 14 residues in the CDR3. V was clipped by 2 bases and J by 0 bases, with 7 bases between them. Germline V gene lookup returns CDR1 MNHNY and CDR2 SVGAGI (reference sequence). CDR3 in DNA: TGTGCCAGCAGTTACGCTAGCGACCAAGAGACCCAGTACTTC. It is translated as CASSYASDQETQYF.

This clonotype was counted only a few times. J is TRBJ2-7 and V is TRBV5-4; TRBD1 matches at 9 bases. The CDR3 is made up of 13 amino acids. Trimming cost V 1 base and J 5 bases; bases outside gene matches: 1. Germline loops: CDR1 SGHNT, CDR2 YYREEE (reference sequence). CDR3 nucleotide sequence: TGTGCCAGCAGCTTGACAGGGGGCAACGAGCAGTACTTC. It specifies CASSLTGGNEQYF. Variable domain in full (rest from reference TRBV5-4 and TRBJ2-7): ETGVTQSPTHLIKTRGQQVTLRCSSQSGHNTVSWYQQALGQGPQFIFQYYREEENGRGNFPPRFSGLQFPNYSSELNVNALELDDSALYLCASSLTGGNEQYFGPGTRLTVT.

The V and J genes are TRBV27 and TRBJ2-7; 8 nucleotides line up with TRBD2. Germline V gene lookup returns CDR1 MNHEY and CDR2 SMNVEV (reference sequence). The CDR3 is 14 amino acids. The junction had 4 bases not matched to a gene; V was cut back by 3 bases and J by 3 bases. The CDR3 protein is CASSFSRGGYEQYF. The CDR3 bases are TGTGCCAGCAGTTTTTCCCGGGGGGGCTACGAGCAGTACTTC.

Many counts were recorded for this clonotype. This chain links TRBV5-6 with TRBJ2-3; the D is unclear. From germline, CDR1 is SGHDT and CDR2 YYEEEE. The V end lost 4 bases, the J end lost 0 bases, and 3 bases lay between the germline ends. The CDR3 loop spans 12 amino acids. CDR3 DNA sequence: TGTGCCAGCAGCGAAAGCACAGATACGCAGTATTTT. Translated: CASSESTDTQYF.

The chain recombines TRBV6-5 with TRBJ2-5; 8 bases are a match to TRBD1. This CDR3 has 15 residues. V gave up 0 bases and J gave up 4 bases; unmatched junction bases: 4. Per the germline V gene, CDR1 is MNHEY and CDR2 is SVGAGI. CDR3 residues: CASSYSNGQGETQYF. The CDR3 DNA sequence: TGTGCCAGCAGTTACTCGAATGGACAGGGAGAGACCCAGTACTTC.

This clonotype was seen more than once but under ten times. This rearrangement joins TRBV28 to TRBJ1-3, with D possibly TRBD1 on 5 matching bases. CDR1 and CDR2 from the germline V gene are MDHEN and SYDVKM. This CDR3 is built from 15 residues. Between the trimmed V and J ends, which lost 7 bases and 0 bases, there was a span of 13 bases. CDR3 region: CASNPDSYSGNTIYF. The CDR3 DNA reads TGTGCCAGCAACCCCGACAGCTACTCTGGAAACACCATATATTTT.